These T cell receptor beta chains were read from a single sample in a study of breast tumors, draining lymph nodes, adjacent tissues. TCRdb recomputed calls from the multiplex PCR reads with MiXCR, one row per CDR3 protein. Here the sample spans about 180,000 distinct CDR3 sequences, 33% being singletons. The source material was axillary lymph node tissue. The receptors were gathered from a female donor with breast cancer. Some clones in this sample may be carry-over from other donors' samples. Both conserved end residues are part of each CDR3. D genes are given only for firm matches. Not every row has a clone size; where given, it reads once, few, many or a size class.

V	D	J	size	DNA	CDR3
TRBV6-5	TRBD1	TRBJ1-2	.	TGTGCCAGCAGTCACACCTGGGACAGCCGCTATGGCTACACCTTC	CASSHTWDSRYGYTF
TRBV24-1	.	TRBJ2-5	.	TGTGCCACCAGCGATACAGGGAACCACGAGACCCAGTACTTC	CATSDTGNHETQYF
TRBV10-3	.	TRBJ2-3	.	TGTGCCATCAGTGAGTCGGGGGGCCCGGATACGCGGTATTTT	CAISESGGPDTRYF
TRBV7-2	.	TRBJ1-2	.	TGTGCCAGCGGCGAGGGTAATGACTATGGCTACACCTTC	CASGEGNDYGYTF
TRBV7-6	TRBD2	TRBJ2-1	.	TGTGCCAGCAGCCGCAGTGAGACTAGCGGGCCGTACAATGAGCAGTTCTTC	CASSRSETSGPYNEQFF
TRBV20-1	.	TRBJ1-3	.	TGCAGTGCTAGATGCGGGATAGGGTGGGGAAACGCCATATATTTT	CSARCGIGWGNAIYF
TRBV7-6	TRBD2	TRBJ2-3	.	TGTGCCAGCAGCTTATTGGCTAGCGGGACGAGCACAGATACGCAGTATTTT	CASSLLASGTSTDTQYF
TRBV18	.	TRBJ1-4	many	TGTGCCAGCTCGGTTCTTCATGCGGGCGATGAAAAACTGTTTTTT	CASSVLHAGDEKLFF
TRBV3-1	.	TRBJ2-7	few	TGTGCCAGCAGCCAAGAAACCCACGGGAGCCGTACCTACGAGCAGTACTTC	CASSQETHGSRTYEQYF
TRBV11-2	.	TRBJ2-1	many	TGTGCCAGCAGCTTAAGACTAGTTCAGTTCTTC	CASSLRLVQFF
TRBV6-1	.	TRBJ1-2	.	TGTGCCAGCAGTGACCGGGGTTACTCTAACTATGGCTACACCTTC	CASSDRGYSNYGYTF
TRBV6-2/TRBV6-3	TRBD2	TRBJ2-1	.	TGTGCCAGCCAAGCTAGCGGGAGTGGAAATGAGCAGTTCTTC	CASQASGSGNEQFF
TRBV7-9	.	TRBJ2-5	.	TGCGCCAGCAGCTCTCCGGGCAGTGGAGAGACCCAGTACTTC	CASSSPGSGETQYF
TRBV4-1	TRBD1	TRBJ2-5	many	TGCGCCAGCAGCCAGGCTGGGACAGCTCAAGAGACCCAGTACTTC	CASSQAGTAQETQYF